Each of the 6 T cell receptor beta chains below was sequenced from the same sample in a study of blood T cell repertoires in COVID-19. TCRdb keeps only in-frame clones here, not all; method: immunoSEQ multiplex PCR. Of about 360,000 clones listed, approximately 86% were seen once; the top ten hold 3%. The sequenced material came from peripheral blood. These TCRs come from a human donor in a cohort sampled during active COVID-19.

The V and J genes are TRBV29-1 and TRBJ2-1, with D perhaps TRBD2 (6 bases). This CDR3 comprises 14 residues. V was cut by 7 bases and J by 6 bases, with 19 bases left in between. Germline loops: CDR1 SQVTM, CDR2 ANQGSEA. The CDR3 loop reads CSGDSGLPSNEQFF. Here the CDR3 DNA reads TGCAGCGGGGATAGCGGCCTACCGAGCAATGAGCAGTTCTTC.

The genes are TRBV6-2 or TRBV6-3 and TRBJ1-1; D gene ambiguous. Trimming shortened V by 2 bases and J by 5 bases, and 12 bases separated the two germline ends. Germline CDR1 and CDR2: MNHEY and SVGEGT. The CDR3 extends over 14 amino acids. CDR3 nucleotide sequence: TGTGCCAGCAGTTACACCCCTCCGGGGACTGAAGCTTTCTTT. Translated: CASSYTPPGTEAFF.

J is TRBJ2-3 and V is TRBV3-1 (or the pseudogene TRBV3-2); D is uncertain. The CDR3 sequence is 14 residues long. V was trimmed by 0 bases and J by 2 bases, leaving 6 bases between them. Germline values: CDR1 LGHDT, CDR2 YNNKEL (reference sequence). CDR3 in DNA: TGTGCCAGCAGCCAAGATTTGGCCACAGATACGCAGTATTTT. Its translation is CASSQDLATDTQYF.

CDR3 DNA sequence: TGTGCCAGCAGTGACCAGGCGGGAGGGGATACGCAGTATTTT. It translates to CASSDQAGGDTQYF. V and J are TRBV2 and TRBJ2-3, with 9 nucleotides matching TRBD2. V lost 3 bases to trimming and J lost 6 bases; unmatched junction nucleotides: 4. Germline V gene sequence: CDR1 SNHLY, CDR2 FYNNEI. The CDR3 has 14 amino acids.

The sample holds one count of this clone. The chain recombines TRBV2 with TRBJ1-4, with D perhaps matching TRBD1 (6 bases). This CDR3 region has 14 residues. Germline lookup yields CDR1 SNHLY and CDR2 FYNNEI. The V end was cut by 7 bases, the J end by 7 bases, with 16 bases between. The CDR3 coding sequence is TGTGCCAGCACAGAGGGGGGGCAGAGTGAAAAACTGTTTTTT. This sequence encodes CASTEGGQSEKLFF. The full variable domain, with the rest looked up from reference TRBV2 and TRBJ1-4, is EPEVTQTPSHQVTQMGQEVILRCVPISNHLYFYWYRQILGQKVEFLVSFYNNEISEKSEIFDDQFSVERPDGSNFTLKIRSTKLEDSAMYFCASTEGGQSEKLFFGSGTQLSVL.

V is TRBV7-8 and J is TRBJ2-5, with D possibly matching TRBD2 (5 bases). The germline CDR1 and CDR2 sequences are SGHVS and FQNEAQ. The V and J ends lost 1 base and 0 bases respectively, with 9 bases between them. The CDR3 is 15 residues long. The CDR3 is CASSLVRADQETQYF. CDR3 DNA: TGTGCCAGCAGCTTAGTGCGGGCGGACCAAGAGACCCAGTACTTC. Complete variable domain (other parts from reference TRBV7-8 and TRBJ2-5): GAGVSQSPRYKVAKRGQDVALRCDPISGHVSLFWYQQALGQGPEFLTYFQNEAQLDKSGLPSDRFFAERPEGSVSTLKIQRTQQEDSAVYLCASSLVRADQETQYFGPGTRLLVL.